The source of this TCR beta chain is a study of CD8 T cells in ankylosing spondylitis. Construction of TCR beta libraries was performed using quantitative 5'-RACE with molecular barcodes. TCRdb processed the 5' RACE reads anew with MiXCR; each CDR3 protein has one entry. The sample carries 700,000 to 1,000,000 distinct CDR3 sequences, 10% to 15% recorded once. General study results and limits: A motif of several highly homologous TCR beta variants was seen as apparently characteristic of ankylosing spondylitis blood. Disease-associated clones were reportedly significantly overrepresented in matched ankylosing spondylitis synovial fluid. Disease-linked clones displayed a CD8+ phenotype and appeared relatively rarely in peripheral blood. Past research had described some motif variants in reactive arthritis synovial fluid and blood.

V shed 2 bases, J shed 5 bases, and the junction held 5 bases outside the gene matches. Germline CDR1 is MNHEY and CDR2 is SVGAGI. This CDR3 region has 14 residues. Remarks on this clonotype: The antigen remains unidentified.

V gene TRBV6-5 combines with J gene TRBJ2-7; 8 positions match TRBD1. This receptor was taken from a male donor with ankylosing spondylitis. The material sequenced was blood, either unsorted or a sorted T cell fraction (not recorded which). Here the CDR3 DNA reads TGTGCCAGCAGTTACGGCAGGGGGCGAAACGAGCAGTACTTC. This codes for CASSYGRGRNEQYF.